The clone carrying this T cell receptor beta chain was observed at least ten times. No antigen is known for it. This entry belongs to a study of T cell repertoires in cytomegalovirus infection. Study overall: Matching HLA type and CMV infection were both indicated by public TCR beta signatures.

One entry per CDR3 protein, called by TCRdb with MiXCR from the reads. The table lists about 770,000 distinct CDR3 sequences, almost 30% of them singletons. This CDR3 comprises 12 residues. Trimming took 5 bases from V and 7 from J, leaving 9 bases between them. Study-wide results and limits: CMV carriers having the relevant HLA were flagged by cumulative public TCR beta family frequency. CMV-specific HLA-C-restricted TCR beta clonotypes dominated the ex vivo response.

The specimen was cultured CD8+ T cells from PBMCs, collected from culture after CMV antigen stimulation. The rearrangement joins TRBV12-3 or TRBV12-4 to TRBJ1-5, with unresolved D. This clonotype was sampled from a human donor in good health (CMV status not recorded). Some clones in this sample may be carry-over from other donors' samples. CDR3 DNA sequence: TGTGCCAGCAGTGGAAGAAACCAGCCCCAGCATTTT. Translation: CASSGRNQPQHF.